The sequence of this T cell receptor beta chain was determined in a study of cytomegalovirus exposure and HLA in healthy donors. With respect to this clone: Antigen: not known.

The PCR was carried out with 60 Vbeta primers and 13 Jbeta primers. Some clones are missing from TCRdb's copy, which holds only in-frame ones; the method was immunoSEQ multiplex PCR. The data hold under 130,000 clones, with 76% observed a single time. Regarding the study as a whole: An analysis that came later showed most CMV-associated TCR beta chains appearing HLA-restricted. Among the sequence variants, a highly shared cluster was likely an artifact of sequencing. It was reported that TCR beta sequences correctly inferred the HLA-A and HLA-B alleles for most subjects.

The germline V gene has CDR1 GTSNPN and CDR2 SVGIG (reference sequence). Trimming shortened V by 0 bases and J by 6 bases, and 9 bases separated the two germline ends. The CDR3 runs to 12 residues. This sequence originates from a woman aged 18-29 years in good health and CMV-seropositive. Sequencing was done on a sample of PBMCs. The J gene is TRBJ2-7, the V gene TRBV30; D not certain. CDR3 loop: CAWSVPVVEQYF. The CDR3, as DNA: TGTGCCTGGAGTGTACCGGTTGTCGAGCAGTACTTC.